Sequencing of this T cell receptor (beta chain) was carried out in a study of T-cell reconstitution after alpha-beta-depleted transplantation in children listed by TCRdb under 2016. Background on the whole study: Using TCR repertoire profiling, the study followed T-cell immune reconstitution in a quantitative way in children after TCRalphabeta/CD19-depleted allogeneic hematopoietic cell transplantation.

This clonotype was found many times. Its specific antigen is unknown. No much larger clonotype is one base removed from it; base qualities were not supplied. Clipping removes 3 bases from V and 2 bases from J, with 6 as the unmatched junction base count. The CDR3 has 18 amino acids, counting the end cysteine and phenylalanine. The sequence is cut down to CDR3 DNA, 54 bases in frame from base 1. For CDR1 and CDR2, the germline V gene lists SGHRS and YFSETQ. The method behind the library was PCR. These reads were obtained on an Illumina HiSeq 2500. To normalize quantification of the TCRbeta repertoire, the TCR libraries were built with molecular barcoding that relied on unique molecular identifiers. TCRdb itself trimmed the public reads at Q25 with fastp, ran MiXCR and retained productive beta chains. Every CDR3 protein is listed once, alongside the most common genes and DNA of its rows. The sample profile shows approximately 400,000 distinct CDR3 sequences; approximately 10% of them were found once. Nearly 5.5% of the sample comes from the top ten.

The chain was built from TRBV5-1 and TRBJ2-1; TRBD2 aligns with 15 central bases. The source was PBMCs from the stem cell graft donor, collected from the stem cell graft. This clonotype was obtained from a human donor who donated a stem cell graft to a child with acute myeloid leukemia. The CDR3 protein: CASSYGLAGGDPYNEQFF. The nucleotides are TGCGCCAGCAGCTACGGACTAGCGGGAGGGGATCCCTACAATGAGCAGTTCTTC.